This TCR beta chain was captured in a study of liver allograft versus peripheral blood T cells. Study-wide context: In transplanted livers, T cell receptor repertoires were compared with those found in the recipients' peripheral blood.

Germline V gene lookup returns CDR1 PRHDT and CDR2 FYEKMQ (reference sequence). V gave up 3 bases and J gave up 6 bases, with 8 bases separating them. The CDR3 length is 13 residues. This clonotype has more than one count but fewer than ten. TCRdb re-called the reads with MiXCR, one entry per CDR3 protein. The table includes 9,000 to 9,500 distinct CDR3 sequences, about 20% detected once. The sequence derives from a human patient who had a liver transplant. Some T cells may trace back to the graft donor. The chain has TRBV13 and TRBJ2-2, with D maybe TRBD2 (5 bases). The CDR3 loop reads CASSLYGAGELFF. CDR3 coding DNA: TGTGCCAGCAGCTTGTACGGGGCCGGGGAGCTGTTTTTT.